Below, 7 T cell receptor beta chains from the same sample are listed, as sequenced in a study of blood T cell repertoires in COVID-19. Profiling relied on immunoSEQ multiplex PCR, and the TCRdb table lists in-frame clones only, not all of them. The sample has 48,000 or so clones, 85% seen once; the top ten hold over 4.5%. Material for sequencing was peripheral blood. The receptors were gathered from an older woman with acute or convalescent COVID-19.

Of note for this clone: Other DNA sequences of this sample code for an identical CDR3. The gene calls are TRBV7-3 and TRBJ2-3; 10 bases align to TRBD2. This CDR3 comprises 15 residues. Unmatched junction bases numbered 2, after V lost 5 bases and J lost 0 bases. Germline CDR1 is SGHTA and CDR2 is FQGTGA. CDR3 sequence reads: CASSIAGGSTDTQYF. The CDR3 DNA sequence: TGTGCCAGCAGCATAGCGGGAGGAAGCACAGATACGCAGTATTTT.

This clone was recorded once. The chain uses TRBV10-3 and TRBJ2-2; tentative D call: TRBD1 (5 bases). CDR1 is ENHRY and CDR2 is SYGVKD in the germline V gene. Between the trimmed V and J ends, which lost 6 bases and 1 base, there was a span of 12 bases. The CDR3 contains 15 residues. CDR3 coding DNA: TGTGCCATCAGGGGGCCGGCGGAGAACACCGGGGAGCTGTTTTTT. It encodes CAIRGPAENTGELFF.

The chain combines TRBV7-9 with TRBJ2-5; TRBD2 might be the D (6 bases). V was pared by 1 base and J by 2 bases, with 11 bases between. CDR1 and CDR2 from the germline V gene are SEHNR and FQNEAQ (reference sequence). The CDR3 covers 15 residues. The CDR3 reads CASSLGRGRQETQYF. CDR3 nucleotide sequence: TGTGCCAGCAGCTTAGGTCGGGGGAGGCAAGAGACCCAGTACTTC.

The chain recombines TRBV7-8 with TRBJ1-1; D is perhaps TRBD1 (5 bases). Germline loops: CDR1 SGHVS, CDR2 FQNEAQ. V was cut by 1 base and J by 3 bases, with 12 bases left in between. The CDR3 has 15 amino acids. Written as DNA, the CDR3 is TGTGCCAGCAGCTTAGAGCTGGGGGGGGACACTGAAGCTTTCTTT. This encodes CASSLELGGDTEAFF.

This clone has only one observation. This chain's CDR3 is CASSPGGLVRYTF. In nucleotides, the CDR3 is TGTGCCAGCAGCCCCGGAGGGTTGGTTCGCTACACCTTC. The chain couples TRBV28 to TRBJ1-2; D is ambiguous. From germline, CDR1 is MDHEN and CDR2 SYDVKM. V dropped 6 bases and J dropped 9 bases, with 17 bases sitting between them. This CDR3 is 13 amino acids long.

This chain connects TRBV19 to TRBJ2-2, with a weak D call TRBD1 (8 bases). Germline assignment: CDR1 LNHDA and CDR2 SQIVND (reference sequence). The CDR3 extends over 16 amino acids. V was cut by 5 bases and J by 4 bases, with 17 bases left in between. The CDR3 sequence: CASSFSGGGSTGELFF. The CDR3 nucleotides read TGTGCCAGTAGTTTTTCAGGGGGCGGGAGCACCGGGGAGCTGTTTTTT.

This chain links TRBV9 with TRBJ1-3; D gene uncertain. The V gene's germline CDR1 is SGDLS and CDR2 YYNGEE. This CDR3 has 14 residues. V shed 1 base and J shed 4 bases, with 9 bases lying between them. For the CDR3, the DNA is TGTGCCAGCAGCGTACAGGTGTCCGGAAACACCATATATTTT. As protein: CASSVQVSGNTIYF.